Below, 27 T cell receptor beta chains from the same sample are listed, as sequenced in a study of CD8 T cells in ankylosing spondylitis. TCRdb redid the calling of the 5' RACE reads with MiXCR, one entry per CDR3 protein. The sample carries about 240,000 distinct CDR3 sequences, under 12% recorded once. Sequencing was carried out using blood, either unsorted or a sorted T cell fraction (not recorded which). The source of these receptors is a male donor with ankylosing spondylitis or in good health (not recorded which).

This clonotype was seen repeatedly, ten times or more. The chain couples TRBV10-3 to TRBJ1-6, with TRBD1 as a possible D gene (6 bases). Per the germline V gene, CDR1 is ENHRY and CDR2 is SYGVKD. The germline V and J ends were trimmed by 3 bases and 6 bases, with 9 bases remaining between them. The CDR3 contains 14 residues. The CDR3, as DNA: TGTGCCATCAGTGATGGGGACATTAATTCACCCCTCCACTTT. The encoded protein is CAISDGDINSPLHF.

The V gene is TRBV30, the J gene TRBJ2-6, with D unclear. CDR3 length: 12 amino acids. Germline V CDR1 and CDR2: GTSNPN, SVGIG (reference sequence). V was cut by 1 base and J by 4 bases, with 2 bases left in between. CDR3 DNA sequence: TGTGCCTGGAGTGCCGGGGCCAACGTCCTGACTTTC. It encodes CAWSAGANVLTF.

The table lists this clonotype with many counts. Written as DNA, the CDR3 is TGCAGTGCTAAAAACAGGGGGTATGGCTACACCTTC. It codes for CSAKNRGYGYTF. The rearrangement links TRBV20-1 to TRBJ1-2; 8 nucleotides line up with TRBD1. Unmatched junction bases numbered 3, after V lost 4 bases and J lost 5 bases. The CDR3 consists of 12 residues. Germline loops: CDR1 DFQATT, CDR2 SNEGSKA (reference sequence).

This clonotype has a count of ten or more. J is TRBJ2-2 and V is TRBV3-1; D is unclear. Trimming removed 3 bases at V and 4 bases at J, with 15 bases between. Germline V gives CDR1 LGHDT, CDR2 YNNKEL (reference sequence). The CDR3 length is 16 residues. The CDR3 loop is CASSHRSVRATGELFF. In nucleotides, the CDR3 is TGTGCCAGCAGCCACCGGAGCGTTCGGGCCACCGGGGAGCTGTTTTTT.

Only a few counts were recorded for this clonotype. With a much larger clone just one base away, this may be a read error. V and J are TRBV5-1 and TRBJ2-2, with D perhaps TRBD2 (5 bases). The germline CDR1 and CDR2 sequences are SGHRS and YFSETQ. This CDR3 has 15 residues. In nucleotides, the CDR3 is TGCGTCAGCAGCTTGGCAGCGAGCGGAACCGGGGAGCTGTTTTTT. Translated: CVSSLAASGTGELFF.

This rearrangement joins TRBV7-9 to TRBJ2-7, with D hard to call. Germline values: CDR1 SEHNR, CDR2 FQNEAQ (reference sequence). The CDR3 spans 11 residues. Trimming took off 6 bases at V and 5 bases at J, with 8 bases between the two ends. In DNA, the CDR3 is TGTGCCAGCAGTATATTAGACGAGCAGTACTTC. Translation: CASSILDEQYF.

This clonotype was seen at least ten times. This chain joins TRBV6-5 and TRBJ2-7; no definite D call. The CDR3 spans 16 residues. V was cut by 4 bases and J by 3 bases, with 19 bases left in between. Germline-derived CDR1 and CDR2 are MNHEY and SVGAGI. DNA of the CDR3: TGTGCCAGCAGTTCGCCCCGGGCGGATTCATACTACGAGCAGTACTTC. Its translation is CASSSPRADSYYEQYF.

This clonotype was recorded at least ten times. The chain employs TRBV6-1 and TRBJ2-7, with D tentatively TRBD1 or TRBD2 (6 bases each). The V gene lost 11 bases and the J gene lost 4 bases, with 15 bases spanning the gap. Per germline, CDR1 MNHNS and CDR2 SASEGT. CDR3 length equals 12 residues. The CDR3 region has the DNA TGTGCCCTAACCGGGGGCGGTTACGAGCAGTACTTC. Encoded protein: CALTGGGYEQYF.

This clonotype was recorded at least ten times. The rearrangement joins TRBV5-1 to TRBJ2-7, with D tentatively TRBD1 (5 bases). Germline V CDR1 and CDR2: SGHRS, YFSETQ. V dropped 6 bases and J dropped 1 base, with 20 bases sitting between them. The CDR3 runs to 16 residues. DNA for the CDR3: TGCGCCAGCAACCAAAGGGGTGGGCGGAAGTCCTACGAGCAGTACTTC. It is translated as CASNQRGGRKSYEQYF.

This clonotype has ten or more counts. This chain uses TRBV3-1 with TRBJ2-7; the D is unclear. The CDR3 covers 14 residues. The V and J ends lost 4 bases and 2 bases respectively, with 12 bases between them. Per the germline V gene, CDR1 is LGHDT and CDR2 is YNNKEL (reference sequence). The CDR3 sequence: CASSPSGRAYEQYF. Here the CDR3 DNA reads TGTGCCAGCAGCCCCTCAGGTCGGGCCTACGAGCAGTACTTC.

There are many counts of this clonotype. The V gene is TRBV12-3 or TRBV12-4, the J gene TRBJ1-2, with 8 bases lining up with TRBD1. CDR3 length: 13 amino acids. The junction had 1 base not matched to a gene; V was cut back by 2 bases and J by 5 bases. CDR3 nucleotides: TGTGCCAGCAGTTTACGACAGGGGTATGGCTACACCTTC. Residues: CASSLRQGYGYTF.

The chain is built from TRBV12-3 or TRBV12-4 and TRBJ1-1; D uncertain. V was pared by 5 bases and J by 1 base, with 8 bases between. CDR3 length: 13 amino acids. CDR3 region: CASSPLRNTEAFF. The CDR3 DNA reads TGTGCCAGCAGTCCCCTCCGGAACACTGAAGCTTTCTTT.

This clonotype has only a few counts. The chain is built from TRBV7-9 and TRBJ2-1; 9 bases align to TRBD2. This CDR3 region has 15 residues. Germline CDR1 reads SEHNR; CDR2 reads FQNEAQ (reference sequence). Germline trimming cut 0 bases from V and 10 bases from J; bases unmatched to any gene: 7. CDR3: CASSLAAASGEEQFF. CDR3 coding DNA: TGTGCCAGCAGCTTAGCGGCTGCTAGCGGGGAGGAGCAGTTCTTC.

This clonotype was detected a few times. The gene calls are TRBV11-3 and TRBJ2-7; possible D gene TRBD2, 5 bases. Deletions cut 5 bases from V and 2 bases from J, with 13 bases between. The CDR3 totals 14 residues. Germline CDR1 and CDR2: SGHNT and YENEEA. This CDR3 reads CASSTEGTTYEQYF. The CDR3 bases are TGTGCCAGCAGCACCGAGGGAACGACCTACGAGCAGTACTTC.

The rearrangement joins TRBV4-1 to TRBJ1-1; D might be TRBD1 (5 bases). The CDR3 is 14 residues long. Trimming removed 3 bases at V and 0 bases at J, with 8 bases between. Germline-derived CDR1 and CDR2 are MGHRA and YSYEKL. The CDR3 DNA sequence: TGCGCCAGCAGCCACGACAGCCTGAACACTGAAGCTTTCTTT. It codes for CASSHDSLNTEAFF.

In this sample, this clonotype turned up many times. The rearrangement joins TRBV5-6 to TRBJ1-1; 7 positions match TRBD1. V was pared by 4 bases and J by 5 bases, with 14 bases of the junction left unmatched. CDR1 is SGHDT, CDR2 YYEEEE, per germline. The CDR3 length is 16 residues. This CDR3 is CASSQGQPTLGTEAFF. DNA for the CDR3: TGTGCCAGCAGCCAGGGACAGCCAACATTGGGAACTGAAGCTTTCTTT.

This clonotype was counted ten times or more. The CDR3 nucleotides read TGCAGTGCAGCGGACAGGGGCACGTCGTCCGAAGTTTCACCCCTCCACTTT. It codes for CSAADRGTSSEVSPLHF. The chain combines TRBV20-1 with TRBJ1-6; 9 bases agree with TRBD1. V lost 6 bases and J lost 9; bases outside the gene matches: 18. In germline, CDR1 is DFQATT, CDR2 SNEGSKA (reference sequence). This CDR3 spans 17 amino acids.

This clonotype was seen repeatedly, ten times or more. The V gene is TRBV6-5, the J gene TRBJ2-7; 11 nucleotides line up with TRBD2. The germline gives CDR1 MNHEY, CDR2 SVGAGI. V shed 2 bases, J shed 1 base, and the junction held 1 base outside the gene matches. The CDR3 sequence is 15 residues long. CDR3 residues: CASSYRLAGSYEQYF. CDR3 sequence (DNA): TGTGCCAGCAGTTACCGACTAGCGGGATCCTACGAGCAGTACTTC.

The chain recombines TRBV7-8 with TRBJ2-3, with 9 nucleotides matching TRBD2. Germline V gene data show CDR1 as SGHVS and CDR2 as FQNEAQ. The CDR3 spans 16 residues. The V gene end was trimmed by 5 bases and the J gene end by 7 bases; junction bases not matched to a gene: 13. This CDR3 reads CASSEGGSGSKNTQYF. CDR3 nucleotides: TGTGCCAGCAGCGAAGGGGGTAGCGGGAGTAAAAATACGCAGTATTTT.

The chain has TRBV20-1 and TRBJ1-1, with D hard to call. Germline V lookup: CDR1 DFQATT, CDR2 SNEGSKA (reference sequence). Trimming cost V 3 bases and J 5 bases, with 16 bases left between them. CDR3 length: 14 residues. In DNA form, the CDR3 reads TGCAGTGCTAGTCCTAATTCGTGGGGAACTGAAGCTTTCTTT. It translates to CSASPNSWGTEAFF.

This clonotype was recorded a few times. DNA of the CDR3: TGTGCCAGCAGCTTATTCGGGGGGGCCCGCGAGACCCAGTACTTC. Protein: CASSLFGGARETQYF. V gene TRBV7-9 combines with J gene TRBJ2-5, with 8 positions matching TRBD2. Trimming cost V 2 bases and J 5 bases; bases outside gene matches: 7. Germline V gives CDR1 SEHNR, CDR2 FQNEAQ (reference sequence). The length of the CDR3 is 15 residues.

J is TRBJ2-2 and V is TRBV12-3 or TRBV12-4; D remains ambiguous. The V end was cut by 4 bases, the J end by 4 bases, with 13 bases between. The CDR3 extends over 15 amino acids. The CDR3 sequence is CASSWAGWSTGELFF. DNA of the CDR3: TGTGCCAGCAGTTGGGCAGGTTGGAGCACCGGGGAGCTGTTTTTT.

Ten or more counts support this clonotype. The chain is built from TRBV29-1 and TRBJ1-1, with D possibly being TRBD1 (5 bases). V gave up 8 bases and J gave up 5 bases, with 18 bases separating them. The CDR3 has 13 residues. CDR1 and CDR2 (germline): SQVTM, ANQGSEA. The CDR3 nucleotides are TGCAGCACCGGGCCCCAGGGAGGGACTGAAGCTTTCTTT. It is translated as CSTGPQGGTEAFF.

The rearrangement joins TRBV30 to TRBJ1-1; D is perhaps TRBD1 (6 bases). With 2 bases removed from V and 0 bases from J, the gap between germline ends came to 16 bases. The CDR3 loop spans 16 amino acids. CDR1 and CDR2 from the germline V gene are GTSNPN and SVGIG (reference sequence). CDR3 protein: CAWSFMGGLLNTEAFF. The CDR3 bases are TGTGCCTGGAGTTTTATGGGGGGGCTGTTGAACACTGAAGCTTTCTTT.

This clonotype has at least ten counts. This chain links TRBV20-1 with TRBJ1-4, with D uncertain. Per the germline V gene, CDR1 is DFQATT and CDR2 is SNEGSKA (reference sequence). V was shortened by 6 bases and J by 8 bases, with 22 bases between the two germline ends. The CDR3 length is 15 residues. CDR3 loop: CSALYPRGSGEKLFF. The DNA for the CDR3 is TGCAGTGCCTTATACCCCCGGGGAAGCGGGGAAAAACTGTTTTTT.

In its sample, this clonotype was seen many times. The rearrangement joins TRBV5-1 to TRBJ1-1, with D possibly TRBD1 on 5 matching bases. This CDR3 contains 14 residues. Trimming cost V 0 bases and J 6 bases, with 12 bases left between them. CDR1 and CDR2 (germline): SGHRS, YFSETQ. This CDR3 is CASSLAGGSAEAFF. CDR3 nucleotides: TGCGCCAGCAGCTTGGCCGGGGGATCCGCTGAAGCTTTCTTT.

This clonotype was picked up many times. V gene TRBV4-2 combines with J gene TRBJ2-7; maybe TRBD2 (5 bases). Deletions cut 6 bases from V and 4 bases from J, with 10 bases between. CDR1 and CDR2 (germline): LGHNA, YNFKEQ. The CDR3 has 12 amino acids. The CDR3 reads CASSQDSYEQYF. The CDR3 nucleotides are TGTGCCAGCAGTCAGGACTCTTACGAGCAGTACTTC.